This TCR beta chain derives from a study of blood T cell repertoires in COVID-19. Data came from immunoSEQ multiplex PCR; TCRdb stores just in-frame clones and leaves some out. The sample yields around 270,000 clones, 85% to 90% seen once. This clone turned up a few times. This sample also contains other DNA sequences that code for the same CDR3. The sequence came from a man aged 35 to 55 with acute or convalescent COVID-19. Source material: peripheral blood.

CDR3 residues: CASSVQGYEQYF. Written as DNA, the CDR3 is TGTGCCAGCAGTGTACAGGGCTACGAGCAGTACTTC. V is TRBV2 and J is TRBJ2-7, with D perhaps matching TRBD1 (6 bases). V dropped 4 bases and J dropped 3 bases, with 7 bases sitting between them. Germline V lookup: CDR1 SNHLY, CDR2 FYNNEI. This CDR3 has 12 residues.